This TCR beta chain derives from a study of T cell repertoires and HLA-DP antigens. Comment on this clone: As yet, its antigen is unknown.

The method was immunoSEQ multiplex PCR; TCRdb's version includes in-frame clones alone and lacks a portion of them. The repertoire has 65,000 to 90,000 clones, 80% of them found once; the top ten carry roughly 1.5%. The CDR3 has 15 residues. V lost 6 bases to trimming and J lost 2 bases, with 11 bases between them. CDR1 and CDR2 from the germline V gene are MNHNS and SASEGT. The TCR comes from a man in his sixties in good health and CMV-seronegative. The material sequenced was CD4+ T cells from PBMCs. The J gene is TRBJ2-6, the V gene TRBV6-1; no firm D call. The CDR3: CASRSPAAGANVLTF. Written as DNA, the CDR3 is TGTGCCAGCAGGTCCCCTGCGGCTGGGGCCAACGTCCTGACTTTC.